The 3 T cell receptor beta chains below were found in one sample sequenced in a study of radiotherapy plus CTLA-4 blockade in lung cancer. Sequenced by immunoSEQ multiplex PCR; TCRdb stores in-frame clones only, minus some. The sample records about 94,000 clones, about four fifths being singletons. Sequencing was performed on peripheral blood, taken from a patient treated with radiotherapy plus ipilimumab. The receptors were gathered from a human donor with non-small cell lung cancer that progressed on radiotherapy plus ipilimumab.

The chain joins TRBV5-6 to TRBJ2-3; a weak D match, TRBD2 (6 bases). CDR3 length: 15 residues. Per the germline V gene, CDR1 is SGHDT and CDR2 is YYEEEE. Trimming removed 4 bases at V and 2 bases at J, with 14 bases between. The CDR3 DNA reads as TGTGCCAGCAGCCAGGTCCCTAGCGTCACAGATACGCAGTATTTT. It specifies CASSQVPSVTDTQYF. The full variable domain, in which reference TRBV5-6 and TRBJ2-3 provide the parts outside the CDR3, is DAGVTQSPTHLIKTRGQQVTLRCSPKSGHDTVSWYQQALGQGPQFIFQYYEEEERQRGNFPDRFSGHQFPNYSSELNVNALLLGDSALYLCASSQVPSVTDTQYFGPGTRLTVL.

CDR3 sequence (DNA): TGTGCCAGCAGCGCCCCTAAGGAGGAGGTTTTGGGTCAGTACGTC. It translates to CASSAPKEEVLGQYV. V usage is TRBV9 and J usage is TRBJ2-7; a weak D match, TRBD2 (5 bases). Trimming removed 3 bases from V and 10 bases from J, with 23 bases in between. The CDR3 runs 15 residues. The germline V gene encodes CDR1 SGDLS and CDR2 YYNGEE.

The rearrangement uses TRBV5-1 and TRBJ2-1, with 15 bases identical to TRBD2. Germline V CDR1 and CDR2: SGHRS, YFSETQ. V was pared by 4 bases and J by 6 bases, with 8 bases of the junction left unmatched. CDR3 length: 17 amino acids. CDR3 sequence: CASSLPGLAGGRNEQFF. As DNA, the CDR3 is TGCGCCAGCAGCCTCCCGGGACTAGCGGGAGGTCGCAATGAGCAGTTCTTC.